This T cell receptor (beta chain) emerged from a study of shared clonotypes between healthy human individuals. Regarding the study as a whole: Larger estimated richness was generally seen in naive subsets than in memory subsets.

Here immunoSEQ multiplex PCR was the method, and the copy in TCRdb shows in-frame clones only, minus some. The table includes some 2,400,000 clones, nearly 97% detected once. The CDR3 runs 17 residues. The germline gives CDR1 ENHRY, CDR2 SYGVKD. V was pared by 1 base and J by 0 bases, with 13 bases between. This clone was observed a single time. Antigen specificity is unknown. The clonotype originates from a man between 18 and 35 years old in good health. Sequenced: naive CD4+ T cells sorted from blood. The subset: CD45RA+ positively selected. V usage is TRBV10-3 and J usage is TRBJ2-1; D might be TRBD1 (6 bases). The CDR3 sequence: CAISEYGGVSSYNEQFF. The CDR3 region has the DNA TGTGCCATCAGTGAGTATGGGGGCGTAAGCTCCTACAATGAGCAGTTCTTC.